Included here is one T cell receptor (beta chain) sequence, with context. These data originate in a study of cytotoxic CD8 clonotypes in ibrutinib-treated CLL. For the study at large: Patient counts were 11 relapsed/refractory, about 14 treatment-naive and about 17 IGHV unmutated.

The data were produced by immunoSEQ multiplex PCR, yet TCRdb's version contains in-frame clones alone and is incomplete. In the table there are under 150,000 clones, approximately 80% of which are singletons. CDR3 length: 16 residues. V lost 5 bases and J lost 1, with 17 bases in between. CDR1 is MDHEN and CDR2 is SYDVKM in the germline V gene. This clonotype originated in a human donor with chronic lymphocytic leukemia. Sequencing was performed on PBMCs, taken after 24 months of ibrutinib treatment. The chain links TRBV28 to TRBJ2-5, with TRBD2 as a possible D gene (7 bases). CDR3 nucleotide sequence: TGTGCCAGCAGTCCCGCGGGGGCCGCGCGCCAAGAGACCCAGTACTTC. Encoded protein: CASSPAGAARQETQYF. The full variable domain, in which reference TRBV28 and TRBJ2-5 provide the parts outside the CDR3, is DVKVTQSSRYLVKRTGEKVFLECVQDMDHENMFWYRQDPGLGLRLIYFSYDVKMKEKGDIPEGYSVSREKKERFSLILESASTNQTSMYLCASSPAGAARQETQYFGPGTRLLVL.